The source of this T cell receptor beta chain is a study of long-term antiretroviral therapy in people with HIV. This clone was seen a few times. The CDR3 loop spans 13 amino acids. Germline V CDR1 and CDR2: SGHDT, YYEEEE. The V end was cut by 4 bases, the J end by 4 bases, with 11 bases between. It was version v3.0 of the immunoSEQ assay that was run at survey level. The target of sequencing was about 40,000-55,000 T-cell genomes per sample. Assay: immunoSEQ multiplex PCR; the TCRdb copy retains only in-frame clones and omits some. The repertoire holds some 27,000 clones, with under 85% as singletons.

The sequenced sample was unsorted PBMCs, obtained 2.1 years after starting antiretroviral therapy. This receptor was identified in a man aged 30 to 39 with HIV. The J gene is TRBJ1-2, the V gene TRBV5-6; no clear D. CDR3 DNA sequence: TGTGCCAGCAGCGATCAGCATACCTATGGCTACACCTTC. This gives the protein CASSDQHTYGYTF.